The TCR beta chain under discussion was sequenced for a study of blood T cells in healthy people across ages. Study as a whole: Capture by template switching was about one barcoded beta molecule per two T cells.

For the second PCR, which ran for about 7 to 11 cycles, a sample-barcoded 5' primer and a J-beta primer mix were used. All cDNA molecules were each tagged by a template-switch adaptor with 12 random nucleotides. TCRdb redid the calling of the 5' RACE reads with MiXCR, one entry per CDR3 protein. This table has about 1.5 million distinct CDR3 sequences, around 40% appearing once. This clonotype came up a few times. As yet, its antigen is unknown. Study results and limitations: Unknown donor CMV status possibly confounded expanded clonotype changes.

CDR3 length: 14 residues. CDR1 is ENHRY and CDR2 is SYGVKD in the germline V gene. V was trimmed by 7 bases and J by 6 bases, leaving 17 bases between them. Each donor supplied around 9.9 milliliters of peripheral blood. Sequencing was carried out using blood. The V gene is TRBV10-3, the J gene TRBJ2-3; TRBD2 might be the D (5 bases). This receptor was taken from a woman aged 18 to 35 in good health. The CDR3 sequence: CAITEVSPADTQYF. CDR3 coding DNA: TGTGCCATCACGGAGGTGAGCCCTGCGGATACGCAGTATTTT.